Presented here are 16 T cell receptor beta chains from one specimen sequenced in a study of cytomegalovirus exposure and HLA in healthy donors. The PCR was carried out with 60 Vbeta primers and 13 Jbeta primers. TCRdb's table, derived via immunoSEQ multiplex PCR, lists solely in-frame clones and lacks some. The sample totals over 100,000 clones. Sequenced: PBMCs. The receptors shown here come from a middle-aged woman in good health and CMV-seropositive.

The J gene is TRBJ1-4, the V gene TRBV2; D not certain. Germline values: CDR1 SNHLY, CDR2 FYNNEI. This CDR3 is 14 amino acids long. The V gene lost 4 bases and the J gene lost 4 bases, with 10 bases spanning the gap. In nucleotides, the CDR3 is TGTGCCAGCAGTGTGAGGCGGAATAATGAAAAACTGTTTTTT. Translating it yields CASSVRRNNEKLFF.

The V and J genes are TRBV7-3 and TRBJ2-1; 10 bases line up with TRBD2. Unmatched junction bases numbered 1, after V lost 2 bases and J lost 3 bases. The V gene's germline CDR1 is SGHTA and CDR2 FQGTGA. CDR3 size: 15 residues. The CDR3 here is CASSLGTSVYNEQFF. Written as DNA, the CDR3 is TGTGCCAGCAGCTTAGGGACTAGCGTCTACAATGAGCAGTTCTTC.

The chain employs TRBV10-2 and TRBJ2-2; 7 bases line up with TRBD1. In germline, CDR1 is WSHSY, CDR2 SAAADI. Trimming took 7 bases from V and 5 from J; bases not matched to a gene: 4. The CDR3 sequence is 13 residues long. The CDR3 spells CASTNRGTGELFF. CDR3 nucleotide sequence: TGCGCCAGCACGAACAGGGGTACCGGGGAGCTGTTTTTT.

V gene TRBV28 combines with J gene TRBJ1-2, with TRBD1 as a possible D gene (5 bases). Germline loops: CDR1 MDHEN, CDR2 SYDVKM. This CDR3 comprises 18 residues. V was cut by 1 base and J by 1 base, with 19 bases left in between. The CDR3: CASSLSLTETALNYGYTF. DNA for the CDR3: TGTGCCAGCAGTTTATCGCTTACAGAGACAGCACTTAACTATGGCTACACCTTC.

The chain employs TRBV19 and TRBJ2-7, with D possibly matching TRBD2 (6 bases). The CDR3 has 13 residues. The V end lost 1 base, the J end lost 5 bases, and 9 bases lay between the germline ends. Germline V gene data show CDR1 as LNHDA and CDR2 as SQIVND (reference sequence). The CDR3 region has the DNA TGTGCCAGTAGTATAGTCGGGAGACACGAGCAGTACTTC. Translating it yields CASSIVGRHEQYF.

V usage is TRBV27 and J usage is TRBJ1-1; 7 bases match TRBD1. The CDR3 runs 14 residues. Looked up from germline, CDR1 is MNHEY and CDR2 is SMNVEV (reference sequence). V shed 5 bases and J 3 bases; nucleotides not matched to a gene: 6. CDR3 DNA: TGTGCCAGCAGTCGACAGGGTAAAGACACTGAAGCTTTCTTT. It translates to CASSRQGKDTEAFF.

The V gene is TRBV27, the J gene TRBJ1-2; D uncertain. The germline CDR1 and CDR2 sequences are MNHEY and SMNVEV (reference sequence). V lost 3 bases and J lost 5, with 13 bases in between. The CDR3 loop spans 14 amino acids. CDR3 amino acids: CASSFRFPGYGYTF. The CDR3 region has the DNA TGTGCCAGCAGTTTCCGGTTTCCTGGTTATGGCTACACCTTC.

This chain uses TRBV2 with TRBJ1-1, with 9 bases matching TRBD1. Germline CDR1 SNHLY, CDR2 FYNNEI. The length of the CDR3 is 15 residues. Trimming took 3 bases from V and 11 from J; bases not matched to a gene: 13. In DNA form, the CDR3 reads TGTGCCAGCAGTGATCTGGGGACAGGGATAGGTTGGGCTTTCTTT. The encoded protein is CASSDLGTGIGWAFF.

The chain recombines TRBV5-1 with TRBJ1-1; possibly TRBD1 for D (5 bases). V was shortened by 1 base and J by 0 bases, with 16 bases between the two germline ends. This CDR3 is built from 17 residues. Germline CDR1 reads SGHRS; CDR2 reads YFSETQ. CDR3 DNA sequence: TGCGCCAGCAGCTTGTATGCGGGGACCTCGGTGAACACTGAAGCTTTCTTT. This sequence encodes CASSLYAGTSVNTEAFF.

Written as DNA, the CDR3 is TGTGCCAGCAGCCATGGTCTCAGGGGTTCCTACAATGAGCAGTTCTTC. Amino acids: CASSHGLRGSYNEQFF. The chain is built from TRBV14 and TRBJ2-1; tentatively, D is TRBD1 (6 bases). Germline values: CDR1 SGHDN, CDR2 FVKESK. The CDR3 is 16 amino acids. V was pared by 3 bases and J by 1 base, with 13 bases between.

This CDR3 is CASRTRTGAYEQYF. The CDR3, as DNA: TGTGCCAGCAGGACCCGGACAGGGGCCTACGAGCAGTACTTC. The V gene is TRBV6-1, the J gene TRBJ2-7; 9 positions agree with TRBD1. J lost 2 bases, V lost 6 bases, and 5 bases had no gene match. Germline V gene data show CDR1 as MNHNS and CDR2 as SASEGT. The CDR3 covers 14 residues.

The genes are TRBV27 and TRBJ2-7, with 12 bases identical to TRBD2. Germline V lookup: CDR1 MNHEY, CDR2 SMNVEV (reference sequence). This CDR3 comprises 14 residues. The junction had 3 bases not matched to a gene; V was cut back by 6 bases and J by 3 bases. CDR3 sequence (DNA): TGTGCCAGCAGCCCGGGACTAGCGGGCTACGAGCAGTACTTC. This gives the protein CASSPGLAGYEQYF.

This chain uses TRBV28 with TRBJ1-5; possible D gene TRBD1, 6 bases. V gave up 7 bases and J gave up 6 bases, with 19 bases separating them. CDR3 length equals 15 residues. The germline V gene encodes CDR1 MDHEN and CDR2 SYDVKM. CDR3 DNA: TGTGCCAGCAAACTCGGGGGGGGCATAACTCAGCCCCAGCATTTT. Amino acids: CASKLGGGITQPQHF.

The chain joins TRBV27 to TRBJ1-1; 9 nucleotides align to TRBD1. Germline values: CDR1 MNHEY, CDR2 SMNVEV (reference sequence). The CDR3 is made up of 17 amino acids. V lost 2 bases, J lost 1 base, and 8 bases stayed unmatched. DNA for the CDR3: TGTGCCAGCAGTTTACCGCCCGGGACAGGGAGGAACACTGAAGCTTTCTTT. Translated: CASSLPPGTGRNTEAFF.

The chain couples TRBV4-1 to TRBJ2-7; unclear D gene. V lost 4 bases to trimming and J lost 1 base, with 8 bases between them. The CDR3 is made up of 13 amino acids. Germline CDR1 and CDR2: MGHRA and YSYEKL. The CDR3 is CASSLGSSYEQYF. DNA for the CDR3: TGCGCCAGCAGCCTCGGTTCGTCCTACGAGCAGTACTTC.

This chain connects TRBV18 to TRBJ2-1; 8 positions match TRBD2. Germline V CDR1 and CDR2: KGHSH, LQKENI. J was trimmed by 6 bases and V by 3 bases; bases with no gene match: 1. This CDR3 is 13 amino acids long. The DNA of the CDR3 is TGTGCCAGCTCACCCCTAGCGGGCAATGAGCAGTTCTTC. The encoded protein is CASSPLAGNEQFF.